This entry concerns a single TCR beta chain. The target antigen is unknown. These data are taken from a study of tumor-infiltrating lymphocytes in localized non-small cell lung cancer. Notes on the study in general: Tumor T-cell fraction was not associated with recurrence-free survival. T-cell fraction did not differ between immunotypes IM1 and IM2. Available tissue quantity limited TCR sequencing to a patient subset.

The CDR3 loop spans 19 amino acids. The data were produced by immunoSEQ multiplex PCR, yet TCRdb's version contains in-frame clones alone and is incomplete. In the table there are about 24,000 clones, approximately 59% of which are singletons. The sequence derives from a human donor with non-small cell lung cancer. The sequencing input was lung tumor tissue. V gene TRBV21-1 combines with J gene TRBJ1-3. TRBV21-1 counts as a pseudogene. CDR3 in amino acids: CASSKDSQGARSSGNTIYF. CDR3 sequence (DNA): TGTGCCAGCAGCAAAGACTCTCAGGGAGCACGAAGCTCTGGAAACACCATATATTTT.